The 5 T cell receptor beta chains below were found in one sample sequenced in a study of cytomegalovirus exposure and HLA in healthy donors. The PCR was carried out with 60 Vbeta primers and 13 Jbeta primers. The repertoire was sequenced with immunoSEQ multiplex PCR; TCRdb's copy has only in-frame clones and lacks some. Its table lists 45,000 to 60,000 clones. The sample was PBMCs. The receptors here all came from a male donor in good health and CMV-seronegative.

The chain links TRBV4-3 to TRBJ2-1, with D uncertain. Deletions cut 2 bases from V and 8 bases from J, with 7 bases between. The CDR3 runs to 12 residues. Germline values: CDR1 LGHNA, CDR2 YSLEER. This CDR3 is CASSQLGYEQFF. The DNA for the CDR3 is TGCGCCAGCAGCCAATTGGGCTATGAGCAGTTCTTC.

The chain combines TRBV14 with TRBJ1-1, with D perhaps TRBD1 (6 bases). There are 14 residues in the CDR3. V was trimmed by 4 bases and J by 0 bases, leaving 9 bases between them. Germline V CDR1 and CDR2: SGHDN, FVKESK. The CDR3 nucleotides are TGTGCCAGCAGCCGGGGACACTTGAACACTGAAGCTTTCTTT. As protein: CASSRGHLNTEAFF.

With regard to this clone: The identical CDR3 is also encoded by other nucleotide sequences in the sample. CDR3 nucleotides: TGTGCCAGCAGTTCGGGCGGGGGGGCGATGGCACCTGGCAATCAGCCCCAGCATTTT. Translation: CASSSGGGAMAPGNQPQHF. This chain uses TRBV27 with TRBJ1-5; a possible D gene is TRBD1 (6 bases). Germline values: CDR1 MNHEY, CDR2 SMNVEV (reference sequence). The CDR3 length is 19 residues. V was pared by 4 bases and J by 2 bases, with 24 bases between.

V and J are TRBV2 and TRBJ1-2, with 12 bases fitting TRBD1. Germline V gene sequence: CDR1 SNHLY, CDR2 FYNNEI. The CDR3 covers 14 residues. The V gene end was trimmed by 6 bases and the J gene end by 8 bases; junction bases not matched to a gene: 7. CDR3 in amino acids: CASRGGTGGKGYTF. The CDR3 DNA sequence: TGTGCCAGCAGGGGGGGGACAGGGGGCAAGGGCTACACCTTC. Complete variable domain (other parts from reference TRBV2 and TRBJ1-2): EPEVTQTPSHQVTQMGQEVILRCVPISNHLYFYWYRQILGQKVEFLVSFYNNEISEKSEIFDDQFSVERPDGSNFTLKIRSTKLEDSAMYFCASRGGTGGKGYTFGSGTRLTVV.

The gene calls are TRBV2 and TRBJ2-1, with 7 bases identical to TRBD2. The junction had 8 bases not matched to a gene; V was cut back by 7 bases and J by 5 bases. This CDR3 region has 14 residues. Germline CDR1 is SNHLY and CDR2 is FYNNEI. The CDR3 nucleotides read TGTGCCAGCAAGACTAGCATCCACAACAATGAGCAGTTCTTC. It encodes CASKTSIHNNEQFF.